This T cell receptor beta chain is from a study of human T cells and chemical hapten exposure. TCRdb called the RACE reads again in MiXCR, with one record for every CDR3 protein. The sample contains 110,000 or so distinct CDR3 sequences, under 40% of which appear only once. There are a few counts of this clonotype. V lost 4 bases to trimming and J lost 5 bases; unmatched junction nucleotides: 8. CDR3 length: 14 amino acids. Germline assignment: CDR1 SQVTM and CDR2 ANQGSEA. The time point is: patch test 3, about 24 weeks after DPC sensitization. Treatment meaning: therapeutic diphenylcyclopropenone sensitization with weekly scalp DPC.

Here the sequenced sample was whole blood, taken in connection with sensitization to the hapten diphenylcyclopropenone (DPC). The chain uses TRBV29-1 and TRBJ2-7, with 10 bases lining up with TRBD1. The sequence was collected from a man in his forties with alopecia areata. Some clones in this sample may be carry-over from other donors' samples. The CDR3 region has the DNA TGCAGCGTTGCTTTAGGACAGGGGGTCCACGAGCAGTACGTC. Translating gives CSVALGQGVHEQYV.